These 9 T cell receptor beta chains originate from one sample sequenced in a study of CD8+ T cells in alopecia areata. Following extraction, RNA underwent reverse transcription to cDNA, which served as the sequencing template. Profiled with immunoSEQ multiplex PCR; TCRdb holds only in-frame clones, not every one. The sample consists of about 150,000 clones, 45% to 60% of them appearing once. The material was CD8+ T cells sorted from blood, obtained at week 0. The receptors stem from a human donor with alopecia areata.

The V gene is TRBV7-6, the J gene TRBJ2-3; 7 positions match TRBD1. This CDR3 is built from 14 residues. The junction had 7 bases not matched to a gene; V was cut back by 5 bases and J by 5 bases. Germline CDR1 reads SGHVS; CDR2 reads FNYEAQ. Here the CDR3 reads CASSTRQGLDTQYF. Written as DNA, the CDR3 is TGTGCCAGCAGCACACGACAGGGCTTAGATACGCAGTATTTT.

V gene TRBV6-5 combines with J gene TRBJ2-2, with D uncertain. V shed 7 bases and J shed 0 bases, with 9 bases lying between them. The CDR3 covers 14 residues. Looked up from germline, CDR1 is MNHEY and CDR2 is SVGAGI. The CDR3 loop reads CASTEDANTGELFF. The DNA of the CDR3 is TGTGCCAGCACCGAGGACGCGAACACCGGGGAGCTGTTTTTT.

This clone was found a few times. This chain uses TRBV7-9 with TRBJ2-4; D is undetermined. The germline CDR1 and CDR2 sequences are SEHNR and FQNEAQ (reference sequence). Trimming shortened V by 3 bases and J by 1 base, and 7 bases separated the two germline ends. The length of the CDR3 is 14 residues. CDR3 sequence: CASSFEVAKNIQYF. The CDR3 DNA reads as TGTGCCAGCAGCTTTGAGGTGGCCAAAAACATTCAGTACTTC. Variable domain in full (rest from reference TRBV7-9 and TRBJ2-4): DTGVSQNPRHKITKRGQNVTFRCDPISEHNRLYWYRQTLGQGPEFLTYFQNEAQLEKSRLLSDRFSAERPKGSFSTLEIQRTEQGDSAMYLCASSFEVAKNIQYFGAGTRLSVL.

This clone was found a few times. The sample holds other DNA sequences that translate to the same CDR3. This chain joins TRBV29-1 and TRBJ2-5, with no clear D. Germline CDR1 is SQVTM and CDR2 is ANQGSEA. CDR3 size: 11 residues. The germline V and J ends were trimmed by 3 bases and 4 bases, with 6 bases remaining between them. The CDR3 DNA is TGCAGCGTTGACCGGGTAGAGACCCAGTACTTC. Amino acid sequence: CSVDRVETQYF.

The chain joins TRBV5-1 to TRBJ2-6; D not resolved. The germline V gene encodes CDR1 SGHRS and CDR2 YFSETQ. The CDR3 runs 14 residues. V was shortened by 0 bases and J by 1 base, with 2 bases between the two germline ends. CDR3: CASSLGSGANVLTF. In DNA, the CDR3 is TGCGCCAGCAGCTTGGGGTCTGGGGCCAACGTCCTGACTTTC.

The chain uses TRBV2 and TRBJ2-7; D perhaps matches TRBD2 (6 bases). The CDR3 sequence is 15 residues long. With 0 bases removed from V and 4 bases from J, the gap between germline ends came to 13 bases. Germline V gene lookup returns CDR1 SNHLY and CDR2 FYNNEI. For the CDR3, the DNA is TGTGCCAGCAGTGAAGCATCCGGAGGGAGTTACGAGCAGTACTTC. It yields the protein CASSEASGGSYEQYF. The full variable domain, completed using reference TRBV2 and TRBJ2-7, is EPEVTQTPSHQVTQMGQEVILRCVPISNHLYFYWYRQILGQKVEFLVSFYNNEISEKSEIFDDQFSVERPDGSNFTLKIRSTKLEDSAMYFCASSEASGGSYEQYFGPGTRLTVT.

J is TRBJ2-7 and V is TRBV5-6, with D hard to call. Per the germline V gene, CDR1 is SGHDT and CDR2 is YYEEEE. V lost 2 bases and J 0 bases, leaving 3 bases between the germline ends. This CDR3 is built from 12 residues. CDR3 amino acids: CASSFSSYEQYF. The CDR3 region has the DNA TGTGCCAGCAGCTTCAGCTCCTACGAGCAGTACTTC. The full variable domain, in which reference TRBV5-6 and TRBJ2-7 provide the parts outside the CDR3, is DAGVTQSPTHLIKTRGQQVTLRCSPKSGHDTVSWYQQALGQGPQFIFQYYEEEERQRGNFPDRFSGHQFPNYSSELNVNALLLGDSALYLCASSFSSYEQYFGPGTRLTVT.

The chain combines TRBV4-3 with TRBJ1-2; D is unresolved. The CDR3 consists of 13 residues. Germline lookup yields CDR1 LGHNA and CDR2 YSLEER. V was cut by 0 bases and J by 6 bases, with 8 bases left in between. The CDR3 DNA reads TGCGCCAGCAGCCAAGAAGGAGTTAATGGCTACACCTTC. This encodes CASSQEGVNGYTF.

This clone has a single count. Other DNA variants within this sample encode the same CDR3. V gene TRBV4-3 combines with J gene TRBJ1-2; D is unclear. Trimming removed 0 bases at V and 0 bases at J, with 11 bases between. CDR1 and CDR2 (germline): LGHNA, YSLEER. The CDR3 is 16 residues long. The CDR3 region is CASSQDRGGANYGYTF. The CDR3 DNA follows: TGCGCCAGCAGCCAAGATCGTGGCGGAGCTAACTATGGCTACACCTTC.